This T cell receptor (beta chain) was captured by sequencing in a study of T cells in Graves' hyperthyroidism and ophthalmopathy. Points from the study as a whole: Clonotypes that were expanded in thyroid above 0.001 mostly appeared in blood too. A model of 13 V-J pairs discriminated ophthalmopathy from stable hyperthyroidism.

For Graves' hyperthyroidism to be stable, ophthalmopathy could not progress within 18 months. Diagnoses used clinical symptoms, serum thyroxine and TRAb, thyroid ultrasound and orbital computed tomography. Comments on this clonotype: Its cognate antigen is unknown.

Template material for amplifying TCR beta CDR3 regions consisted of RNA transcripts. The HTBI primer set drove a first-round RT-PCR of the TCR CDR3. Each CDR3 protein is one row after TCRdb ran MiXCR on the multiplex PCR reads. The repertoire consists of hundreds of thousands of distinct CDR3 sequences, with about two fifths occurring once and the leading ten covering roughly 8.3%. This sequence was found in a man aged 18-30 years with Graves' hyperthyroidism. Source material: blood.

CDR3 region: CASRESSGDSYEQYF. The CDR3 DNA sequence: TGCGCCAGCAGAGAGTCTAGCGGGGACTCCTACGAGCAGTACTTC. The rearrangement links TRBV5-1 to TRBJ2-7, with 9 nucleotides matching TRBD2. The length of the CDR3 is 15 residues. With V trimmed by 5 bases and J by 0 bases, 6 bases remained unmatched. Per germline, CDR1 SGHRS and CDR2 YFSETQ.